This T cell receptor beta chain was documented in a study of blood T cell repertoires in COVID-19. The wider study: Italy, Spain and the United States were the sources of the convalescent and acute COVID-19 samples. T cells, B-cell-depleted T cells, or PBMCs supplied cDNA or gDNA.

Per the original methods: Amplification with reference gene primers provided the estimates of nucleated cell counts. Sequencing was performed with immunoSEQ multiplex PCR; in TCRdb, only in-frame clones are kept and a portion is missing. V and J calls and clone size are given by that table; D and trimming were obtained from the DNA. The table includes fewer than 200,000 clones, approximately 80% detected once. The V and J ends lost 6 bases and 6 bases, in that order; junction bases with no gene match: 2. The CDR3 runs to 12 residues. Germline-derived CDR1 and CDR2 are MDHEN and SYDVKM. This clone was seen a few times.

The V and J genes are TRBV28 and TRBJ2-1, with 7 bases that match TRBD2. This receptor was identified in a middle-aged woman with COVID-19, enrolled during active disease. The sample was peripheral blood. This CDR3 is CASRSGTNEQFF. CDR3 nucleotides: TGTGCCAGCAGAAGCGGGACCAATGAGCAGTTCTTC.